This T cell receptor (beta chain) was sequenced for a study of T-cell memory formation after mild COVID-19. General study results and limits: The CD4+ clones that contracted clustered mainly within CM and EM, and the CD8+ clones concentrated in EMRA.

Worth noting for this clonotype: The antigen is undetermined.

The CDR3 loop spans 14 amino acids. Germline V CDR1 and CDR2: DFQATT, SNEGSKA (reference sequence). The V gene lost 0 bases and the J gene lost 3 bases, with 11 bases spanning the gap. TCRalpha and TCRbeta libraries used 5'RACE with constant-segment primers and UMIs. MiXCR, run by TCRdb on the 5' RACE reads, gives a single entry per CDR3 protein. The table shows about 360,000 distinct CDR3 sequences, with approximately 15% occurring only once. Sequencing was performed on PBMCs or a T cell subset sorted from them (not recorded which). V is TRBV20-1 and J is TRBJ2-5, with D perhaps being TRBD1 or TRBD2 (5 bases each). The receptor's source is a man aged 18 to 35 who had mild COVID-19 (a few samples of this study predate the infection). Cell type and time point are not known. This CDR3 is CSARDTGTKETQYF. DNA for the CDR3: TGCAGTGCTAGAGACACCGGGACCAAAGAGACCCAGTACTTC.